The TCR beta chain described here comes from a study of early stage breast cancer tumors. Comment on this clone: Its antigen is as yet unknown.

The V gene's germline CDR1 is LGHNA and CDR2 YSLEER. This CDR3 has 13 amino acids. Trimming pared 0 bases from V and 7 bases from J, leaving 9 bases between. Clones were sequenced by immunoSEQ multiplex PCR, and TCRdb holds only the in-frame ones, with some missing. The sample gives roughly 30,000 clones, roughly 77% of which show up once; around 9.1% is in the top ten. General study points: Blood repertoires resembled normal breast more than tumor.

The sample consisted of breast tumor tissue. The TCR comes from a person aged 25 to 39 with breast cancer. The rearrangement uses TRBV4-3 and TRBJ1-2, with unresolved D. CDR3 bases: TGCGCCAGCAGCCAAGATTCGGGTACTGGCTACACCTTC. Translation: CASSQDSGTGYTF.